This T cell receptor beta chain is drawn from a study of human T cells and chemical hapten exposure. The CDR3 is 16 amino acids. V lost 1 base to trimming and J lost 0 bases; unmatched junction nucleotides: 5. CDR1 and CDR2 from the germline V gene are SGHTA and FQGNSA. This clonotype was recorded a few times. Each cDNA molecule in the library carried unique molecular identifiers. TCRdb independently ran MiXCR on the RACE reads; one entry per CDR3 protein. The sample includes tens of thousands of distinct CDR3 sequences, 8.5% of them seen just once. Specified time point: patch test 2, 6 weeks after DPC sensitization. Sample treatment: therapeutic diphenylcyclopropenone sensitization with weekly scalp DPC.

This sequence was found in a woman aged 45-59 years with alopecia areata. Some clones in this sample may be carry-over from other donors' samples. Sequencing was performed on whole blood, taken in connection with sensitization to the hapten diphenylcyclopropenone (DPC). V is TRBV7-2 and J is TRBJ2-7; 8 bases map to TRBD2. DNA for the CDR3: TGTGCCAGCAGCTTAGTGGGCGGGGGGCTCTCCTACGAGCAGTACTTC. This codes for CASSLVGGGLSYEQYF.